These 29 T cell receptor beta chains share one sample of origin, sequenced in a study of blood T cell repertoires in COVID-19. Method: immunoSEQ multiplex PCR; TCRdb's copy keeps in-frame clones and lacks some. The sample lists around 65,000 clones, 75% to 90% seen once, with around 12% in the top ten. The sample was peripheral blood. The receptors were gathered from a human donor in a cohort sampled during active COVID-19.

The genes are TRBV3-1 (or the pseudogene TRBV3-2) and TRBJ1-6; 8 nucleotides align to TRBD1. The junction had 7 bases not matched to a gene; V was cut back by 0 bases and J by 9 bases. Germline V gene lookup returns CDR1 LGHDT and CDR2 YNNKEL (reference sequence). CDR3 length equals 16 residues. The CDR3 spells CASSQDWDRSPSPLHF. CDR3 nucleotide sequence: TGTGCCAGCAGCCAAGACTGGGACAGGTCGCCTTCACCCCTCCACTTT.

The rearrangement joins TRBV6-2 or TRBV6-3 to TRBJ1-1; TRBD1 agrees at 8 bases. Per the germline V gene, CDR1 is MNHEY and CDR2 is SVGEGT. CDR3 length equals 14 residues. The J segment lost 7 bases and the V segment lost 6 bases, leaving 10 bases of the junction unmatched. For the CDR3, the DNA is TGTGCCAGCAGCTCAAACCAGGGGGCGGTTGAAGCTTTCTTT. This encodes CASSSNQGAVEAFF.

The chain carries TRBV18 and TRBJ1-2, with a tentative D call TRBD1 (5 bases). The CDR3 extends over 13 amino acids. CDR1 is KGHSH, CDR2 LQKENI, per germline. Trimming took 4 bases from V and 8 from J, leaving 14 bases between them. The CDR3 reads CASSLGGAGGYTF. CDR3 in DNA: TGTGCCAGCTCACTCGGAGGGGCTGGGGGCTACACCTTC.

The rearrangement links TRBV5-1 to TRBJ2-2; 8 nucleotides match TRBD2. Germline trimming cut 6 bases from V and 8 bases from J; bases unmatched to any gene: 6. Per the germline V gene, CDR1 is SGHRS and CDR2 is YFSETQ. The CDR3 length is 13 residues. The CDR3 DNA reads TGCGCCAGCACAGGACTAGCAACTGGGGAGCTGTTTTTT. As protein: CASTGLATGELFF.

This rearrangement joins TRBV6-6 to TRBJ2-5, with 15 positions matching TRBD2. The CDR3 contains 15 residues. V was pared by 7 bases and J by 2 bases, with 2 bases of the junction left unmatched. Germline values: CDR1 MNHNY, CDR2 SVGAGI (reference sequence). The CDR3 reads CASTGTSGGQETQYF. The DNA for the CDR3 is TGTGCCAGCACCGGGACTAGCGGGGGGCAAGAGACCCAGTACTTC.

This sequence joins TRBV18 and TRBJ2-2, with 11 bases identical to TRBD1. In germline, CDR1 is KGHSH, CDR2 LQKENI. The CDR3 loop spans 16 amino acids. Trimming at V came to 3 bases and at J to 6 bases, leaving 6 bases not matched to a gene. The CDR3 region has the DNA TGTGCCAGCTCACCCCTTGGACAGGGGGCGGCCGGGGAGCTGTTTTTT. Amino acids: CASSPLGQGAAGELFF.

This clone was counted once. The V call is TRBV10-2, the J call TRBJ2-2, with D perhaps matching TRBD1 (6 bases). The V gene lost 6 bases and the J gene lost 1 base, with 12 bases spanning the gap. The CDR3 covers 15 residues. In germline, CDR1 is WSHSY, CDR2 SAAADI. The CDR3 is CASRGLGQNTGELFF. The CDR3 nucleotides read TGCGCCAGCAGGGGATTGGGACAGAACACCGGGGAGCTGTTTTTT.

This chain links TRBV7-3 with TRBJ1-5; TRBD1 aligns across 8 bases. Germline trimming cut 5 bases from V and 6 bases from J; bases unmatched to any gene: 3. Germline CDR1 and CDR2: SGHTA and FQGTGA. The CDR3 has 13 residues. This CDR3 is CASSQDRGQPQHF. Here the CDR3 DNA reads TGTGCCAGCAGCCAAGACAGGGGTCAGCCCCAGCATTTT.

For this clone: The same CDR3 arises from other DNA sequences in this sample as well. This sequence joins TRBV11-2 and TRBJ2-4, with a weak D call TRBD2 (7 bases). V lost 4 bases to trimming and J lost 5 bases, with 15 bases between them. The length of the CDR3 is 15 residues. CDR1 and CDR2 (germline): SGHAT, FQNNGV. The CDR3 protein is CASSSYREGQNIQYF. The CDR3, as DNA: TGTGCCAGCAGCTCCTACAGGGAGGGCCAAAACATTCAGTACTTC.

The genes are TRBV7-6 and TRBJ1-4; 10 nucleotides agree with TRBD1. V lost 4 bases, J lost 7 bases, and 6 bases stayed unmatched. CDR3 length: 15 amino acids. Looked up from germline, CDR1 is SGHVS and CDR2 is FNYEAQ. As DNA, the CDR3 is TGTGCCAGCAGCTCACCTGACAGGGGGCTTGAAAAACTGTTTTTT. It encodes CASSSPDRGLEKLFF.

This CDR3 is CASSQDRTNYGYTF. CDR3 sequence (DNA): TGTGCCAGCTCACAGGACAGGACTAACTATGGCTACACCTTC. V is TRBV18 and J is TRBJ1-2, with TRBD1 matching 7 bases. The CDR3 is made up of 14 amino acids. Per the germline V gene, CDR1 is KGHSH and CDR2 is LQKENI. J gave up 0 bases and V 4 bases, and 2 bases lay outside the gene matches.

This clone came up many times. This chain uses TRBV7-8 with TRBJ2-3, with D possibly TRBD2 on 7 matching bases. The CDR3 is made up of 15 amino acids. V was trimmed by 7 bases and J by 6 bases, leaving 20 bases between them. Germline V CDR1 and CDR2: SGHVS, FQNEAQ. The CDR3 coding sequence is TGTGCCAGCACCCCTAGGGGGGGCCCCCGGGATACGCAGTATTTT. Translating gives CASTPRGGPRDTQYF.

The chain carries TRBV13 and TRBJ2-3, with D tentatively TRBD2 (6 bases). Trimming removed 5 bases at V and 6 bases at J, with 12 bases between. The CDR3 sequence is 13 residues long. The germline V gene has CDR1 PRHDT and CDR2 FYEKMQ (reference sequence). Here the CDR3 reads CASSILGGDTQYF. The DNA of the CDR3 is TGTGCCAGCAGCATCCTTGGGGGGGATACGCAGTATTTT. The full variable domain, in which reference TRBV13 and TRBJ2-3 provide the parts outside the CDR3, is AAGVIQSPRHLIKEKRETATLKCYPIPRHDTVYWYQQGPGQDPQFLISFYEKMQSDKGSIPDRFSAQQFSDYHSELNMSSLELGDSALYFCASSILGGDTQYFGPGTRLTVL.

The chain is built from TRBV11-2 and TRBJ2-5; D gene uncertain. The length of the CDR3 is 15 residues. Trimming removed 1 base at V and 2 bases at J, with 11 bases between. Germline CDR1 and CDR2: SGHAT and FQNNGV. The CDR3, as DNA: TGTGCCAGCAGCTTAGTGGCTAGTCGGCAAGAGACCCAGTACTTC. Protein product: CASSLVASRQETQYF.

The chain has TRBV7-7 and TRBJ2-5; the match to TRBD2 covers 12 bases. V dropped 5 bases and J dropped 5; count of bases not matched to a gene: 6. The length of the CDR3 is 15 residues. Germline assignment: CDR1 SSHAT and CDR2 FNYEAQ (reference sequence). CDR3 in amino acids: CASSPRTSGVETQYF. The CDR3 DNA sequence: TGTGCCAGCAGCCCCAGGACTAGCGGGGTCGAGACCCAGTACTTC.

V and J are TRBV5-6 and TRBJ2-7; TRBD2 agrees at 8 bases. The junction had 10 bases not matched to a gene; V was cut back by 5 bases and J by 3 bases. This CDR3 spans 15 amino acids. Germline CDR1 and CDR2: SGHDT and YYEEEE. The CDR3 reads CASSSASGRYYEQYF. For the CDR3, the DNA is TGTGCCAGCAGTTCGGCTAGCGGGCGTTACTACGAGCAGTACTTC. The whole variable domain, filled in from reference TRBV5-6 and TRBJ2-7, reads DAGVTQSPTHLIKTRGQQVTLRCSPKSGHDTVSWYQQALGQGPQFIFQYYEEEERQRGNFPDRFSGHQFPNYSSELNVNALLLGDSALYLCASSSASGRYYEQYFGPGTRLTVT.

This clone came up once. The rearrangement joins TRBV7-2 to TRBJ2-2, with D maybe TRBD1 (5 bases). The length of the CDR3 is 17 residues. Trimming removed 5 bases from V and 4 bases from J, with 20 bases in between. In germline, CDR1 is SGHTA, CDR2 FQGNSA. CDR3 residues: CASSVTGLKGATGELFF. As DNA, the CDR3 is TGTGCCAGCAGCGTGACGGGTCTTAAAGGGGCCACCGGGGAGCTGTTTTTT.

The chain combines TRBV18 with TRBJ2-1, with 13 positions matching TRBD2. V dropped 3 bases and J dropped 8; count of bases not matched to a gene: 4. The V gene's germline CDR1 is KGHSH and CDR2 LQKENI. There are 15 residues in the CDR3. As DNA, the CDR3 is TGTGCCAGCTCACCTGGGACTAGCGGGGCCGATGAGCAGTTCTTC. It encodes CASSPGTSGADEQFF.

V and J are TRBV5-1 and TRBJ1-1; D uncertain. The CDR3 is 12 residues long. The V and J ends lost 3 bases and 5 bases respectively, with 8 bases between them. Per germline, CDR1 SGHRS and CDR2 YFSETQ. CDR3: CASSSSRTEAFF. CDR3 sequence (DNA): TGCGCCAGCAGCTCGTCTAGAACTGAAGCTTTCTTT.

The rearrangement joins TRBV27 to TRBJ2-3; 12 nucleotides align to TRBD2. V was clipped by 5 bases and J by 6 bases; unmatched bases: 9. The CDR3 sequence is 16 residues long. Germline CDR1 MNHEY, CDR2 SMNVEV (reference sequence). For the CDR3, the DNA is TGTGCCAGCAGTCCAGGGACTAGCGGGCGTGCGGATACGCAGTATTTT. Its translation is CASSPGTSGRADTQYF.

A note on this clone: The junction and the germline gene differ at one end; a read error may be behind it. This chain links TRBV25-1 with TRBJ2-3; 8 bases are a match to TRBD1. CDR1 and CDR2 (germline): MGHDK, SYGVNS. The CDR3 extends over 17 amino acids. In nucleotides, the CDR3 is TGTGCCAGCAGCGAATGGGGCAGGGGGCTACGCACAGATACGCAGTATTTT. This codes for CASSEWGRGLRTDTQYF.

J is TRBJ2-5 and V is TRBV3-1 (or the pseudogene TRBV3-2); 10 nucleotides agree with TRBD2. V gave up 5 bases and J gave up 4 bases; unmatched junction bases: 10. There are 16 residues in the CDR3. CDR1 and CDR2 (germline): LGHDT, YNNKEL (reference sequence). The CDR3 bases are TGTGCCAGCAGCGCTAATAGCGGGGGGTTTAGAGAGACCCAGTACTTC. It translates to CASSANSGGFRETQYF.

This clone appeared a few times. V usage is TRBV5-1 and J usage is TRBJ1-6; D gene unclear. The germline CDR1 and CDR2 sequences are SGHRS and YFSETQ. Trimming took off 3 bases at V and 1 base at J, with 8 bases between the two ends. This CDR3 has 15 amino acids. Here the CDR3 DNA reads TGCGCCAGCAGCTGGGAGGAGTCCTATAATTCACCCCTCCACTTT. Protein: CASSWEESYNSPLHF.

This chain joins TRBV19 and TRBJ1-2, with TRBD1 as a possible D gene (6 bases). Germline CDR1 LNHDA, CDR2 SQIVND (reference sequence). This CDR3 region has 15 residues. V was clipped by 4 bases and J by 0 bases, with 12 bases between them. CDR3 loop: CASSKKQGTNYGYTF. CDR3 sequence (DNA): TGTGCCAGTAGTAAAAAACAGGGAACTAACTATGGCTACACCTTC.

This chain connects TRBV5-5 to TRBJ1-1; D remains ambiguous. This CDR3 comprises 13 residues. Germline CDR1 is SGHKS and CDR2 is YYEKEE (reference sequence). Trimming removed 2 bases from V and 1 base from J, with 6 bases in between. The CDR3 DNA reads TGTGCCAGCAGCTTTCAGTCGAACACTGAAGCTTTCTTT. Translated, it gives CASSFQSNTEAFF.

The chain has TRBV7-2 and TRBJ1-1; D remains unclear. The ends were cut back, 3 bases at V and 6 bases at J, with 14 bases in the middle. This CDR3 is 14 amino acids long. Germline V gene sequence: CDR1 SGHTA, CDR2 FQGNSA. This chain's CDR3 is CASSFEPLGAEAFF. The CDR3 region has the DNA TGTGCCAGCAGCTTCGAGCCATTGGGCGCTGAAGCTTTCTTT.

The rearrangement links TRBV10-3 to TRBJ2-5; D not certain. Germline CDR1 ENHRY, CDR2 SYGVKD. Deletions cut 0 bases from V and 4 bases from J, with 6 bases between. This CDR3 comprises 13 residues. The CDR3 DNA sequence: TGTGCCATCAGTGAGTCTGCGGCAGAGACCCAGTACTTC. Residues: CAISESAAETQYF.

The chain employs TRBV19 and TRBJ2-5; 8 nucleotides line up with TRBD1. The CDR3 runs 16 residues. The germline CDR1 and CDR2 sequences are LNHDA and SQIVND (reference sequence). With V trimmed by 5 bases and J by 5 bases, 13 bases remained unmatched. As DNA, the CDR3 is TGTGCCAGTAGTTCGCACCGGCAGGGGGCGAGGGAGACCCAGTACTTC. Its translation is CASSSHRQGARETQYF.

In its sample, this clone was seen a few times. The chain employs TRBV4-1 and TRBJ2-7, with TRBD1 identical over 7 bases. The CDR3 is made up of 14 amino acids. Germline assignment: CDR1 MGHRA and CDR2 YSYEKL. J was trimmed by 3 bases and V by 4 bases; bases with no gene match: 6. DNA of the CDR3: TGCGCCAGCAGCCGCACAGGGGTCATCTACGAGCAGTACTTC. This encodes CASSRTGVIYEQYF.